This T cell receptor beta chain was recorded in a study of naive and memory T cell subsets. Study conclusions and caveats: Gini index rose across naive, CM, EM and EMRA in CD4 and CD8. In naive cells, over 85% of TCR sequences were seen only once.

This CDR3 has 15 residues. CDR1 is SGHVS and CDR2 is FNYEAQ in the germline V gene. The germline V and J ends were trimmed by 1 base and 2 bases, with 11 bases remaining between them. This clonotype occurred once. As yet, its antigen is unknown. One base away lies a much larger clone, so this may be a sequencing read error. The beta constant-region primer was an equimolar mix of two oligonucleotides covering TRBC1 and TRBC2. The ligated cDNA underwent four PCR rounds using SP2 and nested alpha and beta constant-region primers. MiXCR, run by TCRdb on the UMI-ligation and nested PCR reads, gives a single entry per CDR3 protein. The sample includes some 87,000 distinct CDR3 sequences, roughly 7% of them seen just once.

The origin of this receptor is a human donor in good health. The sequencing input was central memory CD4+ T cells from blood. The chain carries TRBV7-6 and TRBJ2-5, with a tentative D call TRBD2 (5 bases). CDR3 in amino acids: CASSLVDGVQETQYF. The CDR3 nucleotides read TGTGCCAGCAGCTTAGTAGACGGGGTACAAGAGACCCAGTACTTC.